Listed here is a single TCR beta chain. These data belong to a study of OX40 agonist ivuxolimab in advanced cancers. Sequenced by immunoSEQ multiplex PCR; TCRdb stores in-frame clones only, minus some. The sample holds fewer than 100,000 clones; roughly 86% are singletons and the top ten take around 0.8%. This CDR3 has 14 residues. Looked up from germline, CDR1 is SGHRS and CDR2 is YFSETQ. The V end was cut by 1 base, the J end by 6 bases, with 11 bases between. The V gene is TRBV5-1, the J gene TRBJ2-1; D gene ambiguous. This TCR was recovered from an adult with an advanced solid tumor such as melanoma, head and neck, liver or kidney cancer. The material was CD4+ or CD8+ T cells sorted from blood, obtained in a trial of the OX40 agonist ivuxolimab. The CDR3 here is CASSLLVWSNEQFF. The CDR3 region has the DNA TGCGCCAGCAGCTTGTTAGTGTGGAGCAATGAGCAGTTCTTC.